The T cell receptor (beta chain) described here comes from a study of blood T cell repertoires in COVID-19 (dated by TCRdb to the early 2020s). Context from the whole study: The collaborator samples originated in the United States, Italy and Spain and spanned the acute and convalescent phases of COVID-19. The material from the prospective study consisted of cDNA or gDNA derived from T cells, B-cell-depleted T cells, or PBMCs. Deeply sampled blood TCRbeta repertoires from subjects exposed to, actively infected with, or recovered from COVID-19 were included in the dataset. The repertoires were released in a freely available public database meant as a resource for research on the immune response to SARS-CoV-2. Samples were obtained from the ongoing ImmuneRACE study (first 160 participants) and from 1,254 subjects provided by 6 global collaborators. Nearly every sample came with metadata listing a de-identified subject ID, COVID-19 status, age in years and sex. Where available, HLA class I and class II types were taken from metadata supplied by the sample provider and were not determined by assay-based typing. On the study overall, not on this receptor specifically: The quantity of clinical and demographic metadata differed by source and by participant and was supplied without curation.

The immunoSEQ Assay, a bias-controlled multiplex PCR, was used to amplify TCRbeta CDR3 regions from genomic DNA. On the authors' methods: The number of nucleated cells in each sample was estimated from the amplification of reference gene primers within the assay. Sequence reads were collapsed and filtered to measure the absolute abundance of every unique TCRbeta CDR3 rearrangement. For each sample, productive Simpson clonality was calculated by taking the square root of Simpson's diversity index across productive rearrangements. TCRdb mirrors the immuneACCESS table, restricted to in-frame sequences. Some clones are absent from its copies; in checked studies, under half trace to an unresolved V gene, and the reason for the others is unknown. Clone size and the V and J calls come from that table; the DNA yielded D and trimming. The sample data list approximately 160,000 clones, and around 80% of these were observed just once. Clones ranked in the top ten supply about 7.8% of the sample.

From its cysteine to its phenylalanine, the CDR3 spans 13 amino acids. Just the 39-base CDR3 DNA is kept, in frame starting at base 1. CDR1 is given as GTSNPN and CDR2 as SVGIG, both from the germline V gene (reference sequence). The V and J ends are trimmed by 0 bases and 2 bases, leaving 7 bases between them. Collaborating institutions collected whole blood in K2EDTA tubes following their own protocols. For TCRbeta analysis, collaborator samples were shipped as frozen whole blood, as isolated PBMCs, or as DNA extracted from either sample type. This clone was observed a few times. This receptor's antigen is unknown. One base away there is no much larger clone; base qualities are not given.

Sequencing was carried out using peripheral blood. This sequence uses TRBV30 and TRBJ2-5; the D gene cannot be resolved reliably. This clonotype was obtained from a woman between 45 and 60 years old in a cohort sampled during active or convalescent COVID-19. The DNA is TGTGCCTGGAGTGTAATCGGGCAAGAGACCCAGTACTTC. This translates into CAWSVIGQETQYF.